This TCR beta chain was observed in a study of blood T cell repertoires in COVID-19. Study as a whole: There were acute and convalescent COVID-19 samples, and they came from the United States, Italy and Spain.

Study processing details: Using reference gene primer amplification, nucleated cell counts were estimated. Repertoires were generated with immunoSEQ multiplex PCR, while TCRdb's copy carries only in-frame clones and drops some. V, J and clone size are taken as reported in that table, and D and trimming were inferred from the DNA itself. The sample holds tens of thousands of clones; around 88% are singletons and the top ten take about 6%. Per germline, CDR1 MDHEN and CDR2 SYDVKM. The ends were cut back, 3 bases at V and 2 bases at J, with 4 bases in the middle. This CDR3 is 12 amino acids long. This TCR derives from a woman in her seventies with acute or convalescent COVID-19. The V call is TRBV28, the J call TRBJ1-1, with unresolved D. The specimen was peripheral blood. The CDR3 loop reads CASSFYNTEAFF. CDR3 bases: TGTGCCAGCAGTTTCTATAACACTGAAGCTTTCTTT.